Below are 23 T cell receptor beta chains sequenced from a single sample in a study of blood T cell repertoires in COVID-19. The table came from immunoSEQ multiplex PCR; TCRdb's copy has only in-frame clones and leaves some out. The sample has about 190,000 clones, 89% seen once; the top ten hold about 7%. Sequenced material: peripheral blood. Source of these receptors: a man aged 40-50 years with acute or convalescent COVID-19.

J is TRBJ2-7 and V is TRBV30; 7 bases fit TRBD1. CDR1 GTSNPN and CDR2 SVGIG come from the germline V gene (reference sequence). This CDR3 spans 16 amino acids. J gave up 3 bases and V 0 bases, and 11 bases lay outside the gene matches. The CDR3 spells CAWSVIATGYGYEQYF. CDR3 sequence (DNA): TGTGCCTGGAGTGTAATCGCGACAGGGTATGGCTACGAGCAGTACTTC.

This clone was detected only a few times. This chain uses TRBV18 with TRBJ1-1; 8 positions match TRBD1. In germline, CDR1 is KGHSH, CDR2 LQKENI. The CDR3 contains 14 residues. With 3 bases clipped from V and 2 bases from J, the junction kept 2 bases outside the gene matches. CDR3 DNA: TGTGCCAGCTCACCCGGGACAGGTAACACTGAAGCTTTCTTT. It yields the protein CASSPGTGNTEAFF.

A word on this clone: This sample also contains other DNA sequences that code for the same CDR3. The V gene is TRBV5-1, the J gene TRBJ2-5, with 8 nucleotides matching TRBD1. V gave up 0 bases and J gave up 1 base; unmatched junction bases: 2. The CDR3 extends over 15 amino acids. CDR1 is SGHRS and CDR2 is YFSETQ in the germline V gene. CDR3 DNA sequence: TGCGCCAGCAGCTTGGGACAGGGGCGCCAAGAGACCCAGTACTTC. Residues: CASSLGQGRQETQYF.

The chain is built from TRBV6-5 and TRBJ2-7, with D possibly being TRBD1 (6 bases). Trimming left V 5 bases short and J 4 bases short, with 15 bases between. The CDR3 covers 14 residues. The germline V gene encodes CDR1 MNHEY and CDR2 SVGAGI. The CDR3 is CASSRTDRLYEQYF. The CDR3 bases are TGTGCCAGCAGTCGGACAGACAGGTTGTACGAGCAGTACTTC.

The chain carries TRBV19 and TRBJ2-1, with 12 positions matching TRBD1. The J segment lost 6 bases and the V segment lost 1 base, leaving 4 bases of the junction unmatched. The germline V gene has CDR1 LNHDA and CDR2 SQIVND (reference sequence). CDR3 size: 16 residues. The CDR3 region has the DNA TGTGCCAGTAGTATAGTCGGGACAGGGGGCCTCAATGAGCAGTTCTTC. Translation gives CASSIVGTGGLNEQFF.

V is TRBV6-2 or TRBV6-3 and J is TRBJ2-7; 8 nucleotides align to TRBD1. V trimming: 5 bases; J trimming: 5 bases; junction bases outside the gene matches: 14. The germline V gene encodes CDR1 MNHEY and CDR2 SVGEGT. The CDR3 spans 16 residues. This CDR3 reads CASSNRNQGAHHEQYF. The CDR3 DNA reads TGTGCCAGCAGTAACCGGAATCAGGGGGCGCACCACGAGCAGTACTTC.

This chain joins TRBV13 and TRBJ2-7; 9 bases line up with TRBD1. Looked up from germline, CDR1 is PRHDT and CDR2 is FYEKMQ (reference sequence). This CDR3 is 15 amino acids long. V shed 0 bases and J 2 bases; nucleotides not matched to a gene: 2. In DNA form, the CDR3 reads TGTGCCAGCAGCTTAGGACAGGGGGCGCCCTACGAGCAGTACTTC. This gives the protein CASSLGQGAPYEQYF.

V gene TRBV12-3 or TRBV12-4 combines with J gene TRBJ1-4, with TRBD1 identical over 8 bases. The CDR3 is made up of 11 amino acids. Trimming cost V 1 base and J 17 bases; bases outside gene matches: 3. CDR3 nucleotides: TGTGCCAGCAGTTTAGGGGACAGGCCTTTTTTT. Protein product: CASSLGDRPFF.

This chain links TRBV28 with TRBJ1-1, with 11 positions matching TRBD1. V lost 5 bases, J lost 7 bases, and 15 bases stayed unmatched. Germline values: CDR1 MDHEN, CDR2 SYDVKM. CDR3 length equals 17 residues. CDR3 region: CASSTRTGGSPRYEAFF. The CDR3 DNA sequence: TGTGCCAGCAGTACCCGGACAGGGGGCAGCCCAAGATATGAAGCTTTCTTT. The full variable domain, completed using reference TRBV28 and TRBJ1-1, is DVKVTQSSRYLVKRTGEKVFLECVQDMDHENMFWYRQDPGLGLRLIYFSYDVKMKEKGDIPEGYSVSREKKERFSLILESASTNQTSMYLCASSTRTGGSPRYEAFFGQGTRLTVV.

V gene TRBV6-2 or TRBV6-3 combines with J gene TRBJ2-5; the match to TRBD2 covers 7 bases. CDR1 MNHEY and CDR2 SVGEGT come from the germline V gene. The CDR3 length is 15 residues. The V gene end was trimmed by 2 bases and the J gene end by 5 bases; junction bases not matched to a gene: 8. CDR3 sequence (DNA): TGTGCCAGCAGTTACATACCCGGGGGGAAGGAGACCCAGTACTTC. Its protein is CASSYIPGGKETQYF.

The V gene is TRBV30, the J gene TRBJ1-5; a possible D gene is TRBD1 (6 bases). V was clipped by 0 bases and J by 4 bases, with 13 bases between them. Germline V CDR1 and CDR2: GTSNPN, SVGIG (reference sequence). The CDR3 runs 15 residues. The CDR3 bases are TGTGCCTGGAGTGTAAGGGGCAGGGGAAATCAGCCCCAGCATTTT. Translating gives CAWSVRGRGNQPQHF.

In DNA, the CDR3 is TGTGCCAGCAGTTACTCGGGGCCATATAGCAATCAGCCCCAGCATTTT. This translates into CASSYSGPYSNQPQHF. J is TRBJ1-5 and V is TRBV6-5; maybe TRBD1 (5 bases). V shed 0 bases and J shed 0 bases, with 9 bases lying between them. The V gene's germline CDR1 is MNHEY and CDR2 SVGAGI. The CDR3 totals 16 residues.

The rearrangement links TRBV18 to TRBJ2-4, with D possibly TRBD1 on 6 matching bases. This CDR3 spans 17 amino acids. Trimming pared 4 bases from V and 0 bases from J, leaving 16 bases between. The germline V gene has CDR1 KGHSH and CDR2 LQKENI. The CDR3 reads CASSLPRGTIAKNIQYF. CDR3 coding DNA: TGTGCCAGCTCACTTCCACGAGGGACAATAGCCAAAAACATTCAGTACTTC.

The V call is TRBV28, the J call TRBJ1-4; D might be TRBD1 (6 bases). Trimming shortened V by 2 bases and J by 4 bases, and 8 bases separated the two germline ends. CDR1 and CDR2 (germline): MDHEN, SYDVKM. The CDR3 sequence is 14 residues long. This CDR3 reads CASSLGQFNEKLFF. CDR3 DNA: TGTGCCAGCAGTTTAGGACAGTTTAATGAAAAACTGTTTTTT.

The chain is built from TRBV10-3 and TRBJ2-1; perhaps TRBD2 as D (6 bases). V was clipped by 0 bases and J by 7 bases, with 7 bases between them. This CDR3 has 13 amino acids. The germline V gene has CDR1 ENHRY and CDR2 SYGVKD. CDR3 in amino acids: CAISESRGNEQFF. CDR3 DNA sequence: TGTGCCATCAGTGAGTCTCGGGGGAATGAGCAGTTCTTC.

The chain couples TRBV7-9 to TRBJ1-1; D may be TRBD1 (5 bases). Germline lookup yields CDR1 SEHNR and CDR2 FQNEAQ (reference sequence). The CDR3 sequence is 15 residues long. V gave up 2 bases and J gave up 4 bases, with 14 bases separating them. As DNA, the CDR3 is TGTGCCAGCAGCTTAAGGAGGGGTGTGGGCACTGAAGCTTTCTTT. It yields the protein CASSLRRGVGTEAFF.

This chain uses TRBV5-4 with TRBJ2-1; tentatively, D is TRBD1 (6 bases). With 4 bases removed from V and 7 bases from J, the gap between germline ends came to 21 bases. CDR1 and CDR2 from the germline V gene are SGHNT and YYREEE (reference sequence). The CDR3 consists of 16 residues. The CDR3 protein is CASSPRRQGINNEQFF. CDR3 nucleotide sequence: TGTGCCAGCAGCCCCCGGCGGCAGGGGATTAATAATGAGCAGTTCTTC.

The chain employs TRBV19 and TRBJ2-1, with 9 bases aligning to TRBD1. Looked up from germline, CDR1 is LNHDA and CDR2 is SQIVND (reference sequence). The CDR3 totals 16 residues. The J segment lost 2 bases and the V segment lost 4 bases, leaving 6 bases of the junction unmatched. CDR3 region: CASSSLTGGTYNEQFF. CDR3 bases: TGTGCCAGTAGTAGCTTGACAGGGGGGACCTACAATGAGCAGTTCTTC.

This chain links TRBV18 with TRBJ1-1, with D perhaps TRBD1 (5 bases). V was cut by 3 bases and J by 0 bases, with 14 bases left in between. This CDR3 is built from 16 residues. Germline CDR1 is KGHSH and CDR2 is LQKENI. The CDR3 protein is CASSPNRMGMNTEAFF. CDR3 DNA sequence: TGTGCCAGCTCACCTAACAGGATGGGGATGAACACTGAAGCTTTCTTT.

The CDR3 sequence: CASSLAPGIQPQHF. In nucleotides, the CDR3 is TGTGCCAGCAGCTTAGCGCCGGGGATTCAGCCCCAGCATTTT. The chain is built from TRBV7-2 and TRBJ1-5; D unclear. CDR3 length equals 14 residues. Trimming shortened V by 0 bases and J by 6 bases, and 9 bases separated the two germline ends. CDR1 and CDR2 from the germline V gene are SGHTA and FQGNSA.

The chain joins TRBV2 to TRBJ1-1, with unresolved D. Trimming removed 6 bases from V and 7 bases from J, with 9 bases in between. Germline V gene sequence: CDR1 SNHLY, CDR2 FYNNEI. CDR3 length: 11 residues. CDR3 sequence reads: CASSEKIEAFF. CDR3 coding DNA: TGTGCCAGCAGCGAGAAGATTGAAGCTTTCTTT.

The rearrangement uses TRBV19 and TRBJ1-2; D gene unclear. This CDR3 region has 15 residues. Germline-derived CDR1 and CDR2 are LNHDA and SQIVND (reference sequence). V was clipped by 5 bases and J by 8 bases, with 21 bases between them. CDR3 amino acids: CASSFPESLISGYTF. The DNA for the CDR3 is TGTGCCAGTAGTTTTCCCGAGTCACTAATAAGCGGCTACACCTTC.

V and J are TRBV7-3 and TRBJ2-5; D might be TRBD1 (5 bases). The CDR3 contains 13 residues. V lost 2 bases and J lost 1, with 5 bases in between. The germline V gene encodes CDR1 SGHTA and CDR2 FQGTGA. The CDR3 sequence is CASSLDSQETQYF. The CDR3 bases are TGTGCCAGCAGCTTAGACAGCCAAGAGACCCAGTACTTC.